A selection of T cell receptor beta chains follows, all from one sample in a study of blood T cells in healthy people across ages. Each CDR3 protein is one row after TCRdb ran MiXCR on the 5' RACE reads. The data contain more than 650,000 distinct CDR3 sequences, about 20% of them singletons. Sequencing used blood. Receptor source: a man aged 65 to 79 in good health. Both conserved end residues are part of each CDR3. A D gene is named only where the DNA matches it firmly. Not all rows give a size; the values are once, few, many and, for expanded clones, a class.

d_gene	v_gene	j_gene	abundance	CDR3nt	CDR3aa
NA	TRBV20-1	TRBJ2-1	NA	TGCAGCCCCCTAGGGACCGGGTCTTACAATGAGCAGTTCTTC	CSPLGTGSYNEQFF
NA	TRBV5-1	TRBJ1-4	NA	TGCGCCAGCAGCTTGGATTTTGGGACCGCTTATGAAAAACTGTTTTTT	CASSLDFGTAYEKLFF
NA	TRBV29-1	TRBJ2-7	NA	TGCAGCGTCGTACAGGAACTAGTCCCCTACGAGCAGTACTTC	CSVVQELVPYEQYF
TRBD2	TRBV6-1	TRBJ2-3	few	TGTGCCAGCAGTGAAGCGGGACTAGCGGGGAGAGATACGCAGTATTTT	CASSEAGLAGRDTQYF
NA	TRBV10-3	TRBJ2-1	many	TGTGCCATCAATCCGCGACTCGATAATGAGCAGTTCTTC	CAINPRLDNEQFF
TRBD1	TRBV5-1	TRBJ2-3	few	TGCGCCAGCAGCTTGGAGGGACAGGGCAGCACAGATACGCAGTATTTT	CASSLEGQGSTDTQYF
TRBD2	TRBV3-1	TRBJ2-3	NA	TGTGCCAGCAGCCAAGATTGGTCCCTAGCGGGGGACACAGATACGCAGTATTTT	CASSQDWSLAGDTDTQYF
TRBD1	TRBV12-3/TRBV12-4	TRBJ1-1	few	TGTGCCAGCAGTCGAGACAGGGGAGCTTTCTTT	CASSRDRGAFF
NA	TRBV12-3/TRBV12-4	TRBJ1-2	few	TGTGCCAGCAGTTTGGGCAGGGCTACTCGGGGCTACACCTTC	CASSLGRATRGYTF
TRBD1	TRBV5-1	TRBJ2-7	NA	TGCGCCAGCAGCACAAGACAGGGGGCGGTCGAGCAGTACTTC	CASSTRQGAVEQYF
TRBD2	TRBV20-1	TRBJ2-7	NA	TGCAGTGCCCCCGGGACTAGCGGGATCTCCTACGAGCAGTACTTC	CSAPGTSGISYEQYF
NA	TRBV28	TRBJ2-2	NA	TGTGCCAGCAGTTTATGGGGCAGAACCGGGGAGCTGTTTTTT	CASSLWGRTGELFF
TRBD2	TRBV3-1	TRBJ2-7	once	TGTGCCAGCAGCCTGGGGACTACGAGCTCCTACGAGCAGTACTTC	CASSLGTTSSYEQYF
NA	TRBV10-3	TRBJ2-3	few	TGTGCCATCAGTGAGTCGACAGTTAGCACAGATACGCAGTATTTT	CAISESTVSTDTQYF
TRBD2	TRBV5-1	TRBJ2-5	NA	TGCGCCAGCAGCGACTCTTGGCTAGCGGGTGACCAAGAGACCCAGTACTTC	CASSDSWLAGDQETQYF
NA	TRBV6-2/TRBV6-3	TRBJ2-4	NA	TGTGCCAGCAGAGACTCGAGCGGCCGTCAGGGGGCCAAAAACATTCAGTACTTC	CASRDSSGRQGAKNIQYF
NA	TRBV5-5	TRBJ2-5	few	TGTGCCAGCACTGCCCCCGGCTCAGAGACCCAGTACTTC	CASTAPGSETQYF
TRBD2	TRBV12-3/TRBV12-4	TRBJ2-3	NA	TGTGCCAGCAGGAGCGGGAGAGAAGATACGCAGTATTTT	CASRSGREDTQYF
NA	TRBV28	TRBJ1-2	few	TGTGCCAGCAGTATCCCCCGGACCCTGTCTAACTATGGCTACACCTTC	CASSIPRTLSNYGYTF
TRBD1	TRBV10-3	TRBJ2-3	once	TGTGCCATCGGGAACCGGGACAGGGCGACAGATACGCAGTATTTT	CAIGNRDRATDTQYF
NA	TRBV3-1	TRBJ1-1	NA	TGTGCCAGCAGCCCCAGACCGAGAGAAGCTTTCTTT	CASSPRPREAFF
NA	TRBV5-5	TRBJ1-5	few	TGTGCCAGCAGCTTCTCCACCAGCAATCAGCCCCAGCATTTT	CASSFSTSNQPQHF
TRBD1	TRBV11-2	TRBJ1-3	few	TGTGCCAGCAGCGACGGGACAGGAGGAAACACCATATATTTT	CASSDGTGGNTIYF
TRBD2	TRBV10-2	TRBJ2-1	NA	TGCGTCAGCAGTGGCGCGGGACTGGGGGGGAATGAGCAGTTCTTC	CVSSGAGLGGNEQFF
NA	TRBV18	TRBJ1-1	NA	TGTGCCAGCTCACCACTAGAGGGGAACACTGAAGCTTTCTTT	CASSPLEGNTEAFF
TRBD2	TRBV3-1	TRBJ2-3	NA	TGTGCCAGCAACCCAAATGGGCTAGCGGGATTCACAGATACGCAGTATTTT	CASNPNGLAGFTDTQYF
TRBD1	TRBV5-1	TRBJ1-6	few	TGCGCCAGCAGCTCCGTACACGGACAGGGGGCAAGATCACCCCTCCACTTT	CASSSVHGQGARSPLHF
NA	TRBV6-2/TRBV6-3	TRBJ2-3	NA	TGTGCCAGCAGGGGTTCCATTGGTACGCAGTATTTT	CASRGSIGTQYF
TRBD1	TRBV20-1	TRBJ1-2	many	TGCAGTGCTGTCGGGTCAGGGGGAGAGTATGGCTACACCTTC	CSAVGSGGEYGYTF
NA	TRBV12-5	TRBJ1-1	NA	TGTGCTAGTGGTTTGCTGAACGGACGGCGTGAAGCTTTCTTT	CASGLLNGRREAFF
NA	TRBV10-3	TRBJ2-3	NA	TGTGCCATCAGTGTGGAGCGGATCACAGATACGCAGTATTTT	CAISVERITDTQYF
NA	TRBV12-3/TRBV12-4	TRBJ2-3	few	TGTGCCAGCAGTTTAGCGCAGCCCTCCACAGATACGCAGTATTTT	CASSLAQPSTDTQYF
NA	TRBV6-5	TRBJ1-2	NA	TGTGCCAGCAGTTACTACAGTAGATTGAACTATGGCTACACCTTC	CASSYYSRLNYGYTF
NA	TRBV25-1	TRBJ2-7	few	TGTGCCAGCCGCGACAGGTTTTCCTCCTACGAGCAGTACTTC	CASRDRFSSYEQYF
TRBD2	TRBV20-1	TRBJ2-1	NA	TGCAGTGCTAGAGATTTTCTAGCGGGAGTCTACAATGAGCAGTTCTTC	CSARDFLAGVYNEQFF
NA	TRBV28	TRBJ1-1	few	TGTGCCAGCAATCTCAATGGGATGAACACTGAAGCTTTCTTT	CASNLNGMNTEAFF
NA	TRBV20-1	TRBJ1-4	NA	TGCAGTGCTAGAGATGGGGGGGAAGAGGGAGCTAATGAAAAACTGTTTTTT	CSARDGGEEGANEKLFF
NA	TRBV6-1	TRBJ1-5	few	TGTGCCAGCAATCAAGAACAGTTTCAGCCCCAGCATTTT	CASNQEQFQPQHF
TRBD2	TRBV12-3/TRBV12-4	TRBJ2-3	few	TGTGCCAGCAGTTTTGAGTCTAGCGGGACTAGCACAGATACGCAGTATTTT	CASSFESSGTSTDTQYF
NA	TRBV12-3/TRBV12-4	TRBJ1-1	few	TGTGCCAGCAGTGAACAGGGCTGGAACACTGAAGCTTTCTTT	CASSEQGWNTEAFF
NA	TRBV24-1	TRBJ1-2	NA	TGTGCCACCAGTGATTTTCCATTAAACTATGGCTACACCTTC	CATSDFPLNYGYTF
NA	TRBV10-3	TRBJ1-2	NA	TGTGCCATCAGTGATGGGGACGGTACATATGGCTACACCTTC	CAISDGDGTYGYTF
NA	TRBV28	TRBJ2-2	few	TGTGCCAGCAGGAGCCTCACTTGGAACACCGGGGAGCTGTTTTTT	CASRSLTWNTGELFF
NA	TRBV20-1	TRBJ1-1	NA	TGCAGTGCTAGACCCACTTACAGGGACACTGAAGCTTTCTTT	CSARPTYRDTEAFF
NA	TRBV24-1	TRBJ1-5	few	TGTGCCACGTGGGACGGATATAGCAATCAGCCCCAGCATTTT	CATWDGYSNQPQHF
NA	TRBV15	TRBJ2-1	few	TGTGCCACCAGCAGAGATCTTCAGGGGCCTGGGGACAATGAGCAGTTCTTC	CATSRDLQGPGDNEQFF
NA	TRBV2	TRBJ2-1	few	TGTGCCAGCAGTAAAGACTACAATGAGCAGTTCTTC	CASSKDYNEQFF
NA	TRBV7-9	TRBJ1-4	few	TGTGCCAGCAGCCAACCTCAGGGGAAACTGTTTTTT	CASSQPQGKLFF
TRBD1	TRBV20-1	TRBJ1-2	NA	TGCAGTGCTCTCAACAGGGGAAGGGGCTACACCTTC	CSALNRGRGYTF
TRBD2	TRBV20-1	TRBJ2-3	NA	TGCAGTGCTGCCGGGACTAGCGTTTTCACAGATACGCAGTATTTT	CSAAGTSVFTDTQYF
TRBD1	TRBV20-1	TRBJ1-5	NA	TGCAGTGTACACCGACAGGGCCGCAATCAGCCCCAGCATTTT	CSVHRQGRNQPQHF
TRBD1	TRBV5-1	TRBJ1-1	many	TGCGCCAGCAGCTTGGGTGGACAGGGGACTGAAGCTTTCTTT	CASSLGGQGTEAFF
NA	TRBV20-1	TRBJ1-2	few	TGCAGTGCCGCGAAAACTAGCTATGGCTACACCTTC	CSAAKTSYGYTF
TRBD2	TRBV20-1	TRBJ2-1	NA	TGCAGTGCTAGCGGGGGGGCGTCGTCCTACAATGAGCAGTTCTTC	CSASGGASSYNEQFF
NA	TRBV7-2	TRBJ1-4	NA	TGTGCCAGCAGCCCCCCGGGACTGAGAACTAATGAAAAACTGTTTTTT	CASSPPGLRTNEKLFF